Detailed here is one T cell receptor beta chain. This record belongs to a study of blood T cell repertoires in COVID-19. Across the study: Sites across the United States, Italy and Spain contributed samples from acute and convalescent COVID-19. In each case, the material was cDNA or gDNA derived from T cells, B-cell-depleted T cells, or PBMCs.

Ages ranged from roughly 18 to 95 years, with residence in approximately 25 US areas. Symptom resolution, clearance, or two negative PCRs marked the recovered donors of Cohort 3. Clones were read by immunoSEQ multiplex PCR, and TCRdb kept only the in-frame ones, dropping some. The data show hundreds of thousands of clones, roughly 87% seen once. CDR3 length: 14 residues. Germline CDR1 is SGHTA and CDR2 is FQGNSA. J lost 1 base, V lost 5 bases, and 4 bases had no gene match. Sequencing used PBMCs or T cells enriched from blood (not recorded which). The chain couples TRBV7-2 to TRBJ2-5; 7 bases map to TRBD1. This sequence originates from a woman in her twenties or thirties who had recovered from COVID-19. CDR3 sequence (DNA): TGTGCCAGCAGCAGCAGACAGGGCCAAGAGACCCAGTACTTC. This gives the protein CASSSRQGQETQYF.